This TCR beta chain was identified in a study of T cells after posttransplantation cyclophosphamide. Findings of the study overall: TRB overlap between skin or GI tissue T cells and blood was limited. Recipient CMV seropositivity and CMV reactivation strongly tracked TRB clonality. Donor-recipient repertoire similarity was low at 1-2 months, rising over year one.

The table came from immunoSEQ multiplex PCR; TCRdb's copy has only in-frame clones and leaves some out. The sample includes tens of thousands of clones, none of them occurring once. The related graft donor's blood sample was taken on the day of bone marrow donation. This clone was found a few times. Its antigen is unknown. The CDR3 is 18 residues long. The V gene end was trimmed by 0 bases and the J gene end by 9 bases; junction bases not matched to a gene: 18. Germline V lookup: CDR1 SGDLS, CDR2 YYNGEE. The source material was PBMCs. The origin of this receptor is a man in his forties in good health, CMV-negative, and a related stem cell transplant donor. This chain links TRBV9 with TRBJ2-1, with 7 bases that match TRBD2. The CDR3 nucleotides are TGTGCCAGCAGCGTAGCCCCGGGGGGTATCCTCCGAGGGAGTGAGCAGTTCTTC. Its translation is CASSVAPGGILRGSEQFF.